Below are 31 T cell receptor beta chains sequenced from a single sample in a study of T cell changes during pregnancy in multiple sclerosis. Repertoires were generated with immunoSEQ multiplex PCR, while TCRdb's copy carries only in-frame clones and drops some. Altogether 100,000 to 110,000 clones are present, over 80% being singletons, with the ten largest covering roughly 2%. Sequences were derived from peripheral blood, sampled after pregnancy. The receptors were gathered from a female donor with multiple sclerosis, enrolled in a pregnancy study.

The CDR3 spells CASKTAGNTIYF. CDR3 nucleotide sequence: TGTGCCAGCAAGACAGCTGGAAACACCATATATTTT. V gene TRBV11-2 combines with J gene TRBJ1-3, with a possible D match to TRBD1 (5 bases). The CDR3 has 12 amino acids. Per germline, CDR1 SGHAT and CDR2 FQNNGV. The V and J ends lost 7 bases and 2 bases respectively, with 6 bases between them.

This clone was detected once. The CDR3 here is CASSRGQINTEAFF. The CDR3 bases are TGTGCCAGTAGTAGAGGACAGATTAACACTGAAGCTTTCTTT. V and J are TRBV19 and TRBJ1-1; D may be TRBD1 (6 bases). Germline V lookup: CDR1 LNHDA, CDR2 SQIVND (reference sequence). Deletions cut 4 bases from V and 2 bases from J, with 11 bases between. The CDR3 spans 14 residues.

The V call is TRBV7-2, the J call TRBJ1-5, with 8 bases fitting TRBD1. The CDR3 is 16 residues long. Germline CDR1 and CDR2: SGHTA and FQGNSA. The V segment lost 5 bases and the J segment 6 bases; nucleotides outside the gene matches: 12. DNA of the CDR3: TGTGCCAGCAGCCCCGATGACAGGGGAACGGGTCAGCCCCAGCATTTT. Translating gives CASSPDDRGTGQPQHF.

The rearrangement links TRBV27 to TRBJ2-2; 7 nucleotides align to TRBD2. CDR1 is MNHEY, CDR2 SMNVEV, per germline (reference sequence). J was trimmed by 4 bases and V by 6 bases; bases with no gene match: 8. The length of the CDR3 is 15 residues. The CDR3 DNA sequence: TGTGCCAGCAGCCAGATACTAGCGAGCACCGGGGAGCTGTTTTTT. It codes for CASSQILASTGELFF.

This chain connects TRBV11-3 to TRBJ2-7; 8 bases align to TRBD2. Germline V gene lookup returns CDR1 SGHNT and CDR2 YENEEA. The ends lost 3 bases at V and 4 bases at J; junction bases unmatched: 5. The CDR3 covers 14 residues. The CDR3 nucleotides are TGTGCCAGCAGCTTCGGGGGGGGCCTATACGAGCAGTACTTC. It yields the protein CASSFGGGLYEQYF.

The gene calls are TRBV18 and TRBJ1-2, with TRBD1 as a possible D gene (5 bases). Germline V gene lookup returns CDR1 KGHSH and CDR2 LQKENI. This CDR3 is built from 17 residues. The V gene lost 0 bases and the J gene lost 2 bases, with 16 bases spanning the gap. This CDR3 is CASSPPGRITGNYGYTF. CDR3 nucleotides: TGTGCCAGCTCACCACCAGGACGAATAACAGGAAACTATGGCTACACCTTC.

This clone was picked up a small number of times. The CDR3 sequence: CASAVGGNTEAFF. The CDR3 DNA reads TGTGCCAGCGCCGTGGGGGGGAACACTGAAGCTTTCTTT. The rearrangement joins TRBV28 to TRBJ1-1; tentatively, D is TRBD1 (5 bases). CDR1 and CDR2 from the germline V gene are MDHEN and SYDVKM. The CDR3 is 13 residues long. Deletions cut 8 bases from V and 1 base from J, with 11 bases between.

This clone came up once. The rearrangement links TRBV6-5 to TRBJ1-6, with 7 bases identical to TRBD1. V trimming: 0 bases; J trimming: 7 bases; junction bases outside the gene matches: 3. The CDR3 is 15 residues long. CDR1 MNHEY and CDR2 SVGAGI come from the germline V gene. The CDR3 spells CASSYSGQRNSPLHF. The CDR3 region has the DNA TGTGCCAGCAGTTACTCGGGACAGCGGAATTCACCCCTCCACTTT.

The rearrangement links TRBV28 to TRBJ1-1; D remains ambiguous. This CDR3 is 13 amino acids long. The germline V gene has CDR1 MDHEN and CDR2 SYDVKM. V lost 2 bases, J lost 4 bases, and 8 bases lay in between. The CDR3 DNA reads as TGTGCCAGCAGTTTACCCCTCGGCACTGAAGCTTTCTTT. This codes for CASSLPLGTEAFF.

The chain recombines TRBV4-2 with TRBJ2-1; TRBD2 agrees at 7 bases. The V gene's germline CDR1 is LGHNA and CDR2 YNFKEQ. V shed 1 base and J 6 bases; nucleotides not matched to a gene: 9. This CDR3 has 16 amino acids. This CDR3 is CASSQVASSGSNEQFF. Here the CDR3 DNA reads TGTGCCAGCAGCCAAGTCGCGTCTAGCGGAAGCAATGAGCAGTTCTTC.

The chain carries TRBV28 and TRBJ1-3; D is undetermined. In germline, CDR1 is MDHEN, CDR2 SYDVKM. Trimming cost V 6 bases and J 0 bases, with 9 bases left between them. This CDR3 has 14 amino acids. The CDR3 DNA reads TGTGCCAGCAGCTCACTTAGCTCTGGAAACACCATATATTTT. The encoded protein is CASSSLSSGNTIYF.

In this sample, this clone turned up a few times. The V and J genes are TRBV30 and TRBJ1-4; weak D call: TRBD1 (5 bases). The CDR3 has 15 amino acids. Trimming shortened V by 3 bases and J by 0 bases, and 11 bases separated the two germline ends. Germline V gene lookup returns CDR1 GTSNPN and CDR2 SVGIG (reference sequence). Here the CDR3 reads CAWSQGTSTNEKLFF. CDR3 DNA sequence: TGTGCCTGGAGCCAGGGAACTTCAACTAATGAAAAACTGTTTTTT.

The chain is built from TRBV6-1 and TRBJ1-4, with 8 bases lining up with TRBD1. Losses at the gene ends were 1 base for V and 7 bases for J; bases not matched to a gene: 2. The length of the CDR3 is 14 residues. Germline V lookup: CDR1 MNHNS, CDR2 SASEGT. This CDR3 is CASSEGTGFEKLFF. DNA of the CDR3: TGTGCCAGCAGTGAAGGGACAGGGTTTGAAAAACTGTTTTTT.

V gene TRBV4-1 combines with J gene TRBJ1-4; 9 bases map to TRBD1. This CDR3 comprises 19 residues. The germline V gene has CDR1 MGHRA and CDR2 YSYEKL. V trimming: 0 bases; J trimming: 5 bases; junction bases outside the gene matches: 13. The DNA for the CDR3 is TGCGCCAGCAGCCAAGAGTGGAAGAAGGGGACAGGGAAAAATGAAAAACTGTTTTTT. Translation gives CASSQEWKKGTGKNEKLFF.

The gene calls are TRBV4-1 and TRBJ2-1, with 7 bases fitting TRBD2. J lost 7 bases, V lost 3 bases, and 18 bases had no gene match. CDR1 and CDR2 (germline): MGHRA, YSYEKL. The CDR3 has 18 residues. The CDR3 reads CASSQENRAGRPWNEQFF. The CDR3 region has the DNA TGCGCCAGCAGCCAGGAGAATCGAGCGGGGCGCCCTTGGAATGAGCAGTTCTTC.

The DNA for the CDR3 is TGTGCCACCAGCAGCATAGGGGGGGACGGTCACATGAACACTGAAGCTTTCTTT. Translating it yields CATSSIGGDGHMNTEAFF. The V gene is TRBV15, the J gene TRBJ1-1; D might be TRBD1 (6 bases). V lost 3 bases and J 0 bases, leaving 20 bases between the germline ends. CDR1 is LNHNV, CDR2 YYDKDF, per germline (reference sequence). This CDR3 contains 18 residues.

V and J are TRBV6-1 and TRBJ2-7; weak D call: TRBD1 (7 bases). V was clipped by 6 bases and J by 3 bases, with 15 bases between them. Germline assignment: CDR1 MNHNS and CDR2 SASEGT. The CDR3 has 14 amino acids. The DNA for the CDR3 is TGTGCCAGCAGAGACCCAGGGGGGAGCTACGAGCAGTACTTC. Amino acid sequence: CASRDPGGSYEQYF.

The CDR3 DNA sequence: TGTGCCAGCAGTTACTCTCCCAGCGGGGGCCACAATGAGCAGTTCTTC. Encoded protein: CASSYSPSGGHNEQFF. The chain couples TRBV6-5 to TRBJ2-1; TRBD2 aligns across 8 bases. This CDR3 has 16 residues. V shed 0 bases, J shed 5 bases, and the junction held 6 bases outside the gene matches. Germline V lookup: CDR1 MNHEY, CDR2 SVGAGI.

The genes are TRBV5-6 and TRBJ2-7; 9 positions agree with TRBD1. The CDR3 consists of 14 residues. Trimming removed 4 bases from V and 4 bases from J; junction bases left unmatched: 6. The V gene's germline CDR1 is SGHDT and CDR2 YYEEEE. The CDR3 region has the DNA TGTGCCAGCAGCCTAACCGGGACAGGGTACGAGCAGTACTTC. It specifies CASSLTGTGYEQYF.

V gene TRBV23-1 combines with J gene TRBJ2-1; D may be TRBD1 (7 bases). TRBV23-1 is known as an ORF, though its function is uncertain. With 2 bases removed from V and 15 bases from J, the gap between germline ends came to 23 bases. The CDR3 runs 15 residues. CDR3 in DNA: TGCGCCAGCAGTCAAGAGAAGGGCGGTCCTCAGGGGGGGTTCTTC. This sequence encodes CASSQEKGGPQGGFF.

This CDR3 reads CASSPDSNYGYTF. For the CDR3, the DNA is TGTGCCAGCTCACCGGACAGCAACTATGGCTACACCTTC. V usage is TRBV18 and J usage is TRBJ1-2, with TRBD1 as a possible D gene (6 bases). V was clipped by 3 bases and J by 2 bases, with 7 bases between them. Germline values: CDR1 KGHSH, CDR2 LQKENI. The CDR3 loop spans 13 amino acids.

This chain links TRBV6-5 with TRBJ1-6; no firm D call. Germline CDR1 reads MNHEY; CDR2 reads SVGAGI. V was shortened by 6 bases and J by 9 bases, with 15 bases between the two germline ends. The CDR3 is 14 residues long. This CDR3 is CASRQDGSSSPLHF. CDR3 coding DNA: TGTGCCAGCAGGCAGGACGGGAGTAGTTCACCCCTCCACTTT.

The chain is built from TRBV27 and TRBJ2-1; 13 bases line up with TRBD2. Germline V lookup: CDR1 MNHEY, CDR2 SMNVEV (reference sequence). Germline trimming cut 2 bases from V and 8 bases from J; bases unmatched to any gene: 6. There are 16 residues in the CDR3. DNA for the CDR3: TGTGCCAGCAGTTTAGGGTGGACTAGCGGGAGCGATGAGCAGTTCTTC. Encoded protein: CASSLGWTSGSDEQFF.

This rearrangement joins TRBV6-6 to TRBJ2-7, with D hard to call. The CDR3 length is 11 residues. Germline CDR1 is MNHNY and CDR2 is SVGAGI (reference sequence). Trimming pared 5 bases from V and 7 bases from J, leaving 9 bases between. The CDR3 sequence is CASSPRHEQYF. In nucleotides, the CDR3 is TGTGCCAGCAGTCCCCGACATGAGCAGTACTTC.

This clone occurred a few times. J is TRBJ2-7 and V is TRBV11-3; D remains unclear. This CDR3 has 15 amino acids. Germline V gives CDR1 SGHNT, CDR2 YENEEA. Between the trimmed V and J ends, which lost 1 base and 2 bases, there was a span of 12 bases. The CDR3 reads CASSLGRRSTYEQYF. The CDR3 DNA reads TGTGCCAGCAGCTTAGGGCGGCGGAGCACCTACGAGCAGTACTTC.

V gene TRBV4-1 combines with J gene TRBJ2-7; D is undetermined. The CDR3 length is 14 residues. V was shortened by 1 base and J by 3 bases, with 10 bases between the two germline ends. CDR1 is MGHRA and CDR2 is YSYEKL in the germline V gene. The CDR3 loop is CASSQVSRIYEQYF. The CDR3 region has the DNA TGCGCCAGCAGCCAAGTCTCCAGGATCTACGAGCAGTACTTC.

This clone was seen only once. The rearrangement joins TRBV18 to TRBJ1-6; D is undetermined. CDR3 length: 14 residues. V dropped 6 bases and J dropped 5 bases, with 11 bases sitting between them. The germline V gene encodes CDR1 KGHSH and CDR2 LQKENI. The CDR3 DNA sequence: TGTGCCAGCTCGCCGGGGTCTAATAATTCACCCCTCCACTTT. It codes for CASSPGSNNSPLHF.

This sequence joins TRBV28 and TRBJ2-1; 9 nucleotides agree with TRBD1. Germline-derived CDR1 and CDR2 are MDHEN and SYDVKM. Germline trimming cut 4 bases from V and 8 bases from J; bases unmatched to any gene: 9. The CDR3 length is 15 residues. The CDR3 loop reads CASSSPYRGPDEQFF. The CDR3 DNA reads TGTGCCAGCAGTTCGCCTTACAGGGGGCCGGATGAGCAGTTCTTC.

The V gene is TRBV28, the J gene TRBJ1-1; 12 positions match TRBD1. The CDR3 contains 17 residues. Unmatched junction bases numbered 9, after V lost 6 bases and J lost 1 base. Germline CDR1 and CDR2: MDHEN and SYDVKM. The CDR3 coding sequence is TGTGCCAGCAGCCTAGGGGACAGGGGGCGTCCGAACACTGAAGCTTTCTTT. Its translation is CASSLGDRGRPNTEAFF.

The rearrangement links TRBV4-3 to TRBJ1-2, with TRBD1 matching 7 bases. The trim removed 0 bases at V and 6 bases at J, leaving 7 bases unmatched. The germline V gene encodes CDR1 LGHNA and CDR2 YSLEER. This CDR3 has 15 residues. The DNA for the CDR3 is TGCGCCAGCAGCCAAGACGGGACAGCTGGTGATGGCTACACCTTC. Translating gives CASSQDGTAGDGYTF.

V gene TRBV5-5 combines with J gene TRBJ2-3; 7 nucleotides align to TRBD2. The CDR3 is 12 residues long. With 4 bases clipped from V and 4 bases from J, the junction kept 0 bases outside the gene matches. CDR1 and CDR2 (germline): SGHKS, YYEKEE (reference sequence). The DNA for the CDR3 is TGTGCCAGCAGCCGGGGGGCAGATACGCAGTATTTT. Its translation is CASSRGADTQYF.